These 20 T cell receptor beta chains originate from one sample sequenced in a study of blood T cell repertoires in COVID-19. Clones were read by immunoSEQ multiplex PCR, and TCRdb kept only the in-frame ones, dropping some. The sample lists some 70,000 clones, around 87% seen once, with 4% to 6.5% in the top ten. Sequencing was carried out using peripheral blood. The receptors here all came from a man in his forties or fifties with acute or convalescent COVID-19.

Here the CDR3 reads CASSYSTGGIHTEAFF. Here the CDR3 DNA reads TGTGCCAGCAGTTACTCGACTGGGGGGATCCACACTGAAGCTTTCTTT. The gene calls are TRBV6-5 and TRBJ1-1, with a possible D match to TRBD1 (5 bases). CDR3 length equals 16 residues. V lost 0 bases to trimming and J lost 3 bases, with 14 bases between them. Germline values: CDR1 MNHEY, CDR2 SVGAGI.

The J gene is TRBJ1-2, the V gene TRBV30, with unresolved D. This CDR3 is built from 13 residues. Per germline, CDR1 GTSNPN and CDR2 SVGIG (reference sequence). V lost 0 bases, J lost 4 bases, and 9 bases lay in between. The CDR3 sequence is CAWSVRGPYGYTF. For the CDR3, the DNA is TGTGCCTGGAGTGTACGAGGGCCCTATGGCTACACCTTC.

This chain connects TRBV24-1 to TRBJ1-1; TRBD1 matches at 7 bases. This CDR3 spans 14 amino acids. V dropped 9 bases and J dropped 2; count of bases not matched to a gene: 8. Germline V gene lookup returns CDR1 KGHDR and CDR2 SFDVKD. Written as DNA, the CDR3 is TGTGCCACCCGGACAGGTGGGGGCAACACTGAAGCTTTCTTT. Translating it yields CATRTGGGNTEAFF.

This chain joins TRBV19 and TRBJ1-5, with D perhaps TRBD1 (6 bases). The germline V gene encodes CDR1 LNHDA and CDR2 SQIVND (reference sequence). This CDR3 is 15 amino acids long. Trimming pared 6 bases from V and 9 bases from J, leaving 21 bases between. As DNA, the CDR3 is TGTGCCAGTAGCCCCGGGACACTCCAAGCCAGGCCCCAGCATTTT. It encodes CASSPGTLQARPQHF.

This chain joins TRBV19 and TRBJ1-1, with D possibly TRBD1 on 6 matching bases. This CDR3 is built from 15 residues. The germline gives CDR1 LNHDA, CDR2 SQIVND (reference sequence). V was trimmed by 6 bases and J by 8 bases, leaving 22 bases between them. The CDR3 DNA sequence: TGTGCCAGTAGGAGACAGGCGGCGGGCGGAGCCGAAGCTTTCTTT. This gives the protein CASRRQAAGGAEAFF. Filled out from reference TRBV19 and TRBJ1-1, the complete variable domain reads DGGITQSPKYLFRKEGQNVTLSCEQNLNHDAMYWYRQDPGQGLRLIYYSQIVNDFQKGDIAEGYSVSREKKESFPLTVTSAQKNPTAFYLCASRRQAAGGAEAFFGQGTRLTVV.

The gene calls are TRBV30 and TRBJ2-2; TRBD1 aligns across 7 bases. Germline V gene data show CDR1 as GTSNPN and CDR2 as SVGIG (reference sequence). The CDR3 contains 20 residues. Trimming took 5 bases from V and 0 from J; bases not matched to a gene: 21. CDR3 sequence: CAWGARMMTGPLANTGELFF. The CDR3 DNA reads TGTGCCTGGGGGGCCCGGATGATGACAGGGCCATTAGCGAACACCGGGGAGCTGTTTTTT.

The rearrangement links TRBV27 to TRBJ2-1, with TRBD2 identical over 9 bases. The CDR3 has 16 residues. The germline gives CDR1 MNHEY, CDR2 SMNVEV (reference sequence). V lost 4 bases to trimming and J lost 2 bases; unmatched junction nucleotides: 6. This chain's CDR3 is CASSSHPSGTYNEQFF. CDR3 nucleotide sequence: TGTGCCAGCAGTTCGCACCCTAGCGGGACCTACAATGAGCAGTTCTTC.

The V and J genes are TRBV11-3 and TRBJ2-7; D possibly corresponds to TRBD2 (5 bases). The germline CDR1 and CDR2 sequences are SGHNT and YENEEA. V was cut by 5 bases and J by 0 bases, with 11 bases left in between. This CDR3 has 14 residues. CDR3 nucleotide sequence: TGTGCCAGCAGCACATTCGGGGACTCCTACGAGCAGTACTTC. It codes for CASSTFGDSYEQYF.

The CDR3 DNA reads TGTGCCAGCAGGAGGGCGTTAAACACCGGGGAGCTGTTTTTT. As protein: CASRRALNTGELFF. The rearrangement uses TRBV2 and TRBJ2-2; TRBD2 might be the D (5 bases). The CDR3 extends over 14 amino acids. V shed 6 bases and J shed 2 bases, with 10 bases lying between them. The germline gives CDR1 SNHLY, CDR2 FYNNEI. Full variable domain (missing parts from reference TRBV2 and TRBJ2-2): EPEVTQTPSHQVTQMGQEVILRCVPISNHLYFYWYRQILGQKVEFLVSFYNNEISEKSEIFDDQFSVERPDGSNFTLKIRSTKLEDSAMYFCASRRALNTGELFFGEGSRLTVL.

V gene TRBV6-6 combines with J gene TRBJ2-7; D is perhaps TRBD2 (6 bases). The V gene's germline CDR1 is MNHNY and CDR2 SVGAGI (reference sequence). This CDR3 has 13 amino acids. Trimming pared 6 bases from V and 5 bases from J, leaving 14 bases between. The CDR3 here is CASSPEGWNEQYF. The CDR3 nucleotides are TGTGCCAGCAGCCCGGAGGGGTGGAACGAGCAGTACTTC.

The V call is TRBV5-1, the J call TRBJ2-5; 9 nucleotides match TRBD2. The J segment lost 2 bases and the V segment lost 7 bases, leaving 6 bases of the junction unmatched. CDR3 length equals 14 residues. Germline CDR1 SGHRS, CDR2 YFSETQ. This CDR3 reads CASFPSGAQETQYF. CDR3 coding DNA: TGCGCCAGCTTCCCTAGCGGGGCTCAAGAGACCCAGTACTTC.

The chain couples TRBV19 to TRBJ1-5; 9 bases are shared with TRBD1. Unmatched junction bases numbered 10, after V lost 1 base and J lost 9 bases. The CDR3 consists of 16 residues. The V gene's germline CDR1 is LNHDA and CDR2 SQIVND (reference sequence). The CDR3 region is CASSIAGTGRLLPQHF. CDR3 coding DNA: TGTGCCAGTAGTATAGCCGGGACAGGGCGGCTGCTGCCCCAGCATTTT.

This chain joins TRBV20-1 and TRBJ1-1; 7 bases line up with TRBD1. From germline, CDR1 is DFQATT and CDR2 SNEGSKA (reference sequence). CDR3 length: 13 residues. V shed 3 bases, J shed 4 bases, and the junction held 5 bases outside the gene matches. CDR3 nucleotide sequence: TGCAGTGCTAGTAGGGGGCAGAGCACTGAAGCTTTCTTT. Its protein is CSASRGQSTEAFF.

The CDR3 nucleotides read TGTGCCAGCTCATACGAGAGGTACGAGCAGTACTTC. Translated: CASSYERYEQYF. This rearrangement joins TRBV18 to TRBJ2-7, with D unclear. From germline, CDR1 is KGHSH and CDR2 LQKENI. The CDR3 sequence is 12 residues long. V shed 5 bases and J shed 4 bases, with 9 bases lying between them.

The chain joins TRBV30 to TRBJ1-4, with 10 bases matching TRBD1. After removal of 5 bases from V and 4 bases from J, the junction contained 10 bases not matched to a gene. CDR1 and CDR2 from the germline V gene are GTSNPN and SVGIG (reference sequence). The length of the CDR3 is 16 residues. CDR3 sequence: CAWGRQGAGGNEKLFF. The CDR3 coding sequence is TGTGCCTGGGGAAGACAGGGGGCTGGGGGTAATGAAAAACTGTTTTTT.

The rearrangement joins TRBV12-3 or TRBV12-4 to TRBJ2-4, with a weak D call TRBD1 (6 bases). Between the trimmed V and J ends, which lost 6 bases and 8 bases, there was a span of 14 bases. There are 13 residues in the CDR3. The CDR3 DNA reads as TGTGCCAGCAGCCGACCCGACAGGTACATTCAGTACTTC. Protein: CASSRPDRYIQYF.

This clone was observed once. The chain combines TRBV9 with TRBJ1-1, with TRBD1 matching 7 bases. The V gene's germline CDR1 is SGDLS and CDR2 YYNGEE. V shed 10 bases and J 12 bases; nucleotides not matched to a gene: 6. The CDR3 contains 9 residues. The CDR3 spells CAGDSSSFF. The CDR3 nucleotides read TGTGCCGGGGACAGTTCGTCTTTCTTT.

V gene TRBV6-5 combines with J gene TRBJ1-4; tentative D call: TRBD1 (6 bases). The V end was cut by 8 bases, the J end by 7 bases, with 14 bases between. Germline CDR1 and CDR2: MNHEY and SVGAGI. The CDR3 sequence is 13 residues long. This chain's CDR3 is CASARGMGEKLFF. In DNA form, the CDR3 reads TGTGCCAGCGCGAGGGGGATGGGTGAAAAACTGTTTTTT.

The V call is TRBV7-9, the J call TRBJ1-1, with D unresolved. CDR3 length: 14 amino acids. V was clipped by 4 bases and J by 6 bases, with 15 bases between them. Germline lookup yields CDR1 SEHNR and CDR2 FQNEAQ (reference sequence). The DNA for the CDR3 is TGTGCCAGCAGCTCTGAAGCAGGTCCTCCTGAAGCTTTCTTT. It translates to CASSSEAGPPEAFF.

The chain has TRBV18 and TRBJ2-2, with 11 bases matching TRBD1. This CDR3 has 14 amino acids. V lost 6 bases to trimming and J lost 6 bases; unmatched junction nucleotides: 3. Germline values: CDR1 KGHSH, CDR2 LQKENI. As DNA, the CDR3 is TGTGCCAGCTCCGGACAGGGGGCTTCCGGGGAGCTGTTTTTT. Translating it yields CASSGQGASGELFF.